Listed here are 11 T cell receptor beta chains from one sample, sequenced in a study of T cell repertoires in cytomegalovirus infection. In TCRdb, the reads were re-called with MiXCR into one record per CDR3 protein. The data show roughly 640,000 distinct CDR3 sequences, with 20% to 25% seen just once and roughly 8% held by the top ten. The specimen was CD8+ T cells from PBMCs. These TCRs come from a human donor in good health (CMV status not recorded). Some clones in this sample may be carry-over from other donors' samples.

This clonotype was seen just once. The chain employs TRBV28 and TRBJ2-7; D uncertain. Germline CDR1 and CDR2: MDHEN and SYDVKM. Trimming cost V 9 bases and J 4 bases, with 10 bases left between them. The length of the CDR3 is 11 residues. DNA for the CDR3: TGTGCCAGTGTTAGTGGGTACGAGCAGTACGTC. It codes for CASVSGYEQYV.

The chain uses TRBV11-2 and TRBJ2-1, with D unclear. The CDR3 consists of 16 residues. Deletions cut 8 bases from V and 4 bases from J, with 21 bases between. In germline, CDR1 is SGHAT, CDR2 FQNNGV. In nucleotides, the CDR3 is TGTGCCAGCTCCTCGTCAGGCCAAGGAAAATACAATGAGCAGTTCTTC. It codes for CASSSSGQGKYNEQFF.

This chain links TRBV2 with TRBJ1-2; 9 positions match TRBD1. The V gene's germline CDR1 is SNHLY and CDR2 FYNNEI. The CDR3 length is 13 residues. V was pared by 8 bases and J by 6 bases, with 7 bases of the junction left unmatched. The CDR3 loop is CASPGQGGDGYTF. The CDR3 bases are TGTGCCAGCCCGGGACAGGGAGGCGATGGCTACACCTTC.

The rearrangement links TRBV29-1 to TRBJ1-1; D is possibly TRBD1 (5 bases). Trimming took 6 bases from V and 10 from J, leaving 9 bases between them. In germline, CDR1 is SQVTM, CDR2 ANQGSEA. The CDR3 extends over 9 amino acids. The DNA for the CDR3 is TGCAGCGTCGGGGGAATAGCTTTCTTT. Translating gives CSVGGIAFF.

The genes are TRBV7-9 and TRBJ1-2; unclear D gene. CDR1 is SEHNR and CDR2 is FQNEAQ in the germline V gene (reference sequence). V shed 4 bases and J shed 2 bases, with 17 bases lying between them. This CDR3 region has 16 residues. CDR3 sequence: CASSSPSSTVNYGYTF. The CDR3 region has the DNA TGTGCCAGCAGCTCACCATCATCTACCGTCAACTATGGCTACACCTTC.

This clonotype turned up a few times. The chain carries TRBV19 and TRBJ1-2; 7 bases are shared with TRBD1. The V gene end was trimmed by 6 bases and the J gene end by 8 bases; junction bases not matched to a gene: 9. The CDR3 sequence is 13 residues long. CDR1 LNHDA and CDR2 SQIVND come from the germline V gene (reference sequence). The CDR3 DNA reads as TGTGCCAGTAGGGGAGACAGGGTCTACGGCTACACCTTC. It yields the protein CASRGDRVYGYTF.

V gene TRBV6-6 combines with J gene TRBJ2-7; perhaps TRBD2 as D (6 bases). The CDR3 runs 15 residues. V was clipped by 5 bases and J by 7 bases, with 21 bases between them. The V gene's germline CDR1 is MNHNY and CDR2 SVGAGI (reference sequence). CDR3 residues: CASSLLRLDQSEQYV. Here the CDR3 DNA reads TGTGCCAGCAGTCTCCTTAGACTAGATCAGAGTGAGCAGTACGTC.

The chain is built from TRBV6-5 and TRBJ2-1, with TRBD2 as a possible D gene (6 bases). This CDR3 contains 11 residues. Germline assignment: CDR1 MNHEY and CDR2 SVGAGI. Trimming shortened V by 4 bases and J by 15 bases, and 13 bases separated the two germline ends. CDR3 DNA: TGTGCCAGCAGTTCCCCGGGACTGCTGTTCTTC. Its protein product is CASSSPGLLFF.

There are a few counts of this clonotype. This sequence joins TRBV12-3 or TRBV12-4 and TRBJ1-2; D is unresolved. The CDR3 has 13 residues. Trimming removed 6 bases from V and 0 bases from J, with 8 bases in between. The CDR3 nucleotides are TGTGCCAGCAGGGGCATCTCTAACTATGGCTACACCTTC. Translating it yields CASRGISNYGYTF.

The table lists this clonotype with a few counts. V gene TRBV19 combines with J gene TRBJ1-2, with D possibly TRBD1 on 5 matching bases. The germline V gene has CDR1 LNHDA and CDR2 SQIVND (reference sequence). There are 13 residues in the CDR3. V gave up 3 bases and J gave up 1 base, with 6 bases separating them. CDR3 in amino acids: CASSIQGNYGYTF. The CDR3 nucleotides are TGTGCCAGTAGTATCCAGGGTAACTATGGCTACACCTTC.

Many counts were recorded for this clonotype. The V gene is TRBV7-2, the J gene TRBJ2-1, with 11 bases lining up with TRBD2. This CDR3 contains 14 residues. Germline CDR1 and CDR2: SGHTA and FQGNSA. V gave up 5 bases and J gave up 8 bases; unmatched junction bases: 5. CDR3 nucleotides: TGTGCCAGCAGCATTACTAGCGGGGGCTATGAGCAGTTCTTC. As protein: CASSITSGGYEQFF.